The clone carrying this T cell receptor (beta chain) showed up many times. The data derive from a study of T-cell reconstitution after alpha-beta-depleted transplantation in children. Unique molecular identifiers were incorporated during preparation of the TCRbeta library. TCRdb re-derived calls from the PCR reads in MiXCR, one entry per CDR3 protein. The sample includes roughly 200,000 distinct CDR3 sequences, approximately 6.9% seen only once; the top ten take approximately 5.7%. The CDR3 runs 11 residues. V lost 8 bases and J 7 bases, leaving 12 bases between the germline ends. The germline gives CDR1 WSHSY, CDR2 SAAADI.

The sequence was collected from a boy between 2 and 10 years old with acute lymphoblastic leukemia, due to receive a stem cell transplant. The chain combines TRBV10-2 with TRBJ2-7, with unresolved D. The sample consisted of PBMCs, taken before TCRalphabeta/CD19-depleted stem cell transplant. DNA of the CDR3: TGCGCCAGCGGTCGAGGATATGAGCAGTACTTC. Protein: CASGRGYEQYF.